These 30 T cell receptor beta chains were sequenced from one sample in a study of CD8 T cells in Susac syndrome. The RNA input was about 0.45 to 1 ug, and it was reverse transcribed with random hexamers. MiXCR, applied by TCRdb to the immunoSEQ multiplex PCR reads, yields one record per CDR3 protein. The repertoire holds 180,000 or so distinct CDR3 sequences, 85% to 95% seen once, with around 0.095% in the top ten. The source material was CD4+ T cells from PBMCs. These receptors all stem from a human donor with Susac syndrome.

The chain combines TRBV6-2 or TRBV6-3 with TRBJ2-7; no clear D. CDR3 length: 12 residues. CDR1 and CDR2 from the germline V gene are MNHEY and SVGEGT. Deletions cut 11 bases from V and 2 bases from J, with 13 bases between. CDR3 in amino acids: CAGAQVPYEQYF. In nucleotides, the CDR3 is TGTGCCGGCGCGCAGGTTCCCTACGAGCAGTACTTC.

The J gene is TRBJ2-3, the V gene TRBV5-1; tentative D call: TRBD2 (6 bases). CDR1 SGHRS and CDR2 YFSETQ come from the germline V gene. The V end lost 4 bases, the J end lost 4 bases, and 10 bases lay between the germline ends. CDR3 length: 13 residues. The CDR3 is CASSAGSPDTQYF. DNA for the CDR3: TGCGCCAGCAGCGCGGGATCCCCAGATACGCAGTATTTT. The variable domain in full, with the rest retrieved from reference TRBV5-1 and TRBJ2-3, is KAGVTQTPRYLIKTRGQQVTLSCSPISGHRSVSWYQQTPGQGLQFLFEYFSETQRNKGNFPGRFSGRQFSNSRSEMNVSTLELGDSALYLCASSAGSPDTQYFGPGTRLTVL.

This chain uses TRBV27 with TRBJ1-1; 9 bases fit TRBD1. The germline CDR1 and CDR2 sequences are MNHEY and SMNVEV (reference sequence). After removal of 6 bases from V and 4 bases from J, the junction contained 9 bases not matched to a gene. This CDR3 is 15 amino acids long. CDR3 bases: TGTGCCAGCAGCAAGACAGGGACAGGGATCACTGAAGCTTTCTTT. It codes for CASSKTGTGITEAFF.

This clonotype was seen a handful of times. This chain joins TRBV19 and TRBJ1-5; D unclear. Trimming removed 4 bases at V and 3 bases at J, with 4 bases between. The germline V gene encodes CDR1 LNHDA and CDR2 SQIVND (reference sequence). The CDR3 is 12 residues long. The CDR3 protein is CASSTPNQPQHF. CDR3 coding DNA: TGTGCCAGTAGTACCCCCAATCAGCCCCAGCATTTT.

The chain uses TRBV5-1 and TRBJ2-1; 9 nucleotides match TRBD1. Germline V gives CDR1 SGHRS, CDR2 YFSETQ. J lost 5 bases, V lost 4 bases, and 13 bases had no gene match. This CDR3 is 17 amino acids long. CDR3: CASSRRPGTGSNNEQFF. In nucleotides, the CDR3 is TGCGCCAGCAGCAGACGTCCCGGGACAGGGTCGAACAATGAGCAGTTCTTC.

V and J are TRBV12-3 or TRBV12-4 and TRBJ2-3; D is ambiguous. This CDR3 comprises 17 residues. V was pared by 3 bases and J by 3 bases, with 19 bases between. CDR3 nucleotides: TGTGCCAGCAGTTTTGGTGTGCCCCTCCGTAGAACAGATACGCAGTATTTT. It is translated as CASSFGVPLRRTDTQYF.

Worth noting for this clonotype: The junction shows a germline mismatch at one end, possibly a read error. V gene TRBV7-7 combines with J gene TRBJ2-5; 7 bases map to TRBD1. Germline V gives CDR1 SSHAT, CDR2 FNYEAQ (reference sequence). The CDR3 runs to 15 residues. For the CDR3, the DNA is TGTGCTAGCAGCCTGGGACAGACGTACCAAGAGACCCAGTACTTC. Its protein product is CASSLGQTYQETQYF.

This sequence joins TRBV29-1 and TRBJ1-1; possible D gene TRBD1, 6 bases. The CDR3 is 13 residues long. Deletions cut 3 bases from V and 4 bases from J, with 12 bases between. Germline CDR1 is SQVTM and CDR2 is ANQGSEA. DNA of the CDR3: TGCAGCGTTGACCGGGGGGCTAGCACTGAAGCTTTCTTT. Translated, it gives CSVDRGASTEAFF.

The V gene is TRBV20-1, the J gene TRBJ1-3; D is perhaps TRBD1 (5 bases). CDR1 and CDR2 from the germline V gene are DFQATT and SNEGSKA (reference sequence). Trimming cost V 5 bases and J 3 bases, with 14 bases left between them. The CDR3 consists of 14 residues. The CDR3 sequence: CSAFDPQGGNTIYF. CDR3 nucleotide sequence: TGCAGTGCTTTTGACCCTCAGGGTGGAAACACCATATATTTT.

The rearrangement joins TRBV7-2 to TRBJ2-3, with 9 bases that match TRBD2. Trimming took 2 bases from V and 6 from J; bases not matched to a gene: 9. The length of the CDR3 is 16 residues. In germline, CDR1 is SGHTA, CDR2 FQGNSA. The CDR3 DNA is TGTGCCAGCAGCTTACTTCCTAGCGGGATCCGGGATACGCAGTATTTT. It yields the protein CASSLLPSGIRDTQYF.

The J gene is TRBJ2-7, the V gene TRBV28, with TRBD2 matching over 8 bases. The CDR3 extends over 15 amino acids. Germline CDR1 and CDR2: MDHEN and SYDVKM. V lost 5 bases and J lost 0; bases outside the gene matches: 6. CDR3 DNA: TGTGCCAGCAGTGTATCCGGGACTAGCTCCTACGAGCAGTACTTC. Its protein is CASSVSGTSSYEQYF.

This chain links TRBV20-1 with TRBJ1-5; no reliable D call. Trimming cost V 3 bases and J 3 bases, with 9 bases left between them. This CDR3 spans 13 amino acids. Germline assignment: CDR1 DFQATT and CDR2 SNEGSKA (reference sequence). In DNA form, the CDR3 reads TGCAGTGCTAGTTGGATAGACAATCAGCCCCAGCATTTT. It encodes CSASWIDNQPQHF.

CDR3 protein: CSAQASTGAQGGYTF. As DNA, the CDR3 is TGCAGTGCTCAAGCCTCGACAGGGGCTCAGGGTGGCTACACCTTC. The V gene is TRBV20-1, the J gene TRBJ1-2, with 8 bases aligning to TRBD1. CDR1 and CDR2 from the germline V gene are DFQATT and SNEGSKA (reference sequence). CDR3 length equals 15 residues. V dropped 5 bases and J dropped 7; count of bases not matched to a gene: 15.

The rearrangement uses TRBV7-9 and TRBJ2-1; D uncertain. The length of the CDR3 is 14 residues. CDR1 and CDR2 from the germline V gene are SEHNR and FQNEAQ (reference sequence). The germline V and J ends were trimmed by 5 bases and 3 bases, with 11 bases remaining between them. CDR3 residues: CASSQSSDYNEQFF. CDR3 coding DNA: TGTGCCAGCAGCCAATCCTCAGACTACAATGAGCAGTTCTTC. The variable domain in full, completed from reference TRBV7-9 and TRBJ2-1, reads DTGVSQNPRHKITKRGQNVTFRCDPISEHNRLYWYRQTLGQGPEFLTYFQNEAQLEKSRLLSDRFSAERPKGSFSTLEIQRTEQGDSAMYLCASSQSSDYNEQFFGPGTRLTVL.

The chain joins TRBV19 to TRBJ2-7; D perhaps matches TRBD1 (5 bases). Between the trimmed V and J ends, which lost 1 base and 2 bases, there was a span of 9 bases. This CDR3 contains 14 residues. Germline V gene lookup returns CDR1 LNHDA and CDR2 SQIVND (reference sequence). CDR3 amino acids: CASSIGTGPYEQYF. The CDR3 coding sequence is TGTGCCAGTAGTATAGGAACAGGCCCCTACGAGCAGTACTTC.

The V and J genes are TRBV12-3 or TRBV12-4 and TRBJ1-1; TRBD1 matches 8 bases. The CDR3 has 14 residues. V dropped 8 bases and J dropped 4; count of bases not matched to a gene: 9. CDR3 region: CASLIDRGSTEAFF. CDR3 coding DNA: TGTGCCAGCCTTATTGACAGGGGTAGCACTGAAGCTTTCTTT.

The chain recombines TRBV28 with TRBJ2-5, with D possibly being TRBD2 (6 bases). V shed 2 bases and J shed 4 bases, with 14 bases lying between them. Per germline, CDR1 MDHEN and CDR2 SYDVKM. The CDR3 has 15 residues. CDR3 loop: CASSLGGGGRETQYF. CDR3 in DNA: TGTGCCAGCAGTTTAGGTGGAGGAGGGAGAGAGACCCAGTACTTC.

The genes are TRBV7-2 and TRBJ2-2, with D perhaps TRBD1 (5 bases). V lost 3 bases to trimming and J lost 0 bases, with 8 bases between them. The CDR3 has 15 residues. CDR1 is SGHTA and CDR2 is FQGNSA in the germline V gene. The CDR3 loop is CASSFSGSNTGELFF. CDR3 bases: TGTGCCAGCAGCTTTTCAGGGTCGAACACCGGGGAGCTGTTTTTT.

The chain combines TRBV12-3 or TRBV12-4 with TRBJ1-2, with D uncertain. Trimming left V 5 bases short and J 5 bases short, with 6 bases between. The CDR3 has 11 residues. CDR3 coding DNA: TGTGCCAGCAGTCGTCTGTATGGCTACACCTTC. This encodes CASSRLYGYTF.

V gene TRBV5-1 combines with J gene TRBJ2-6; perhaps D is TRBD1 or TRBD2 (5 bases each). CDR1 and CDR2 from the germline V gene are SGHRS and YFSETQ. V lost 6 bases, J lost 3 bases, and 13 bases lay in between. The CDR3 is 15 residues long. In DNA, the CDR3 is TGCGCCAGCAAGGTAGGGACCAGTGGGGCCAACGTCCTGACTTTC. This gives the protein CASKVGTSGANVLTF. Filled out from reference TRBV5-1 and TRBJ2-6, the complete variable domain reads KAGVTQTPRYLIKTRGQQVTLSCSPISGHRSVSWYQQTPGQGLQFLFEYFSETQRNKGNFPGRFSGRQFSNSRSEMNVSTLELGDSALYLCASKVGTSGANVLTFGAGSRLTVL.

V is TRBV24-1 and J is TRBJ2-3, with TRBD2 identical over 13 bases. There are 16 residues in the CDR3. Germline lookup yields CDR1 KGHDR and CDR2 SFDVKD. V shed 5 bases and J 6 bases; nucleotides not matched to a gene: 7. The CDR3 is CATSAGLAGSGDTQYF. The CDR3 DNA reads as TGTGCCACCAGTGCGGGACTAGCGGGATCGGGGGATACGCAGTATTTT.

This chain joins TRBV10-3 and TRBJ1-6, with 7 bases identical to TRBD1. Germline CDR1 and CDR2: ENHRY and SYGVKD. The ends lost 3 bases at V and 7 bases at J; junction bases unmatched: 3. The CDR3 loop spans 14 amino acids. This chain's CDR3 is CAISDGRGNSPLHF. The CDR3 DNA sequence: TGTGCCATCAGTGACGGCAGGGGGAATTCACCCCTCCACTTT.

The CDR3 DNA sequence: TGTGCCAGCAGTCAAAGACTAGCGGGGTACAATGAGCAGTTCTTC. Its translation: CASSQRLAGYNEQFF. This chain joins TRBV6-2 or TRBV6-3 and TRBJ2-1, with 11 bases aligning to TRBD2. Germline loops: CDR1 MNHEY, CDR2 SVGEGT. This CDR3 is 15 amino acids long. V gave up 5 bases and J gave up 4 bases; unmatched junction bases: 4.

This sequence joins TRBV20-1 and TRBJ2-1; a weak D match, TRBD1 (5 bases). The V gene's germline CDR1 is DFQATT and CDR2 SNEGSKA (reference sequence). The CDR3 has 14 amino acids. V lost 5 bases and J lost 6, with 17 bases in between. CDR3: CSALPSRGSNEQFF. The CDR3 DNA is TGCAGTGCTTTACCCTCTAGGGGATCCAATGAGCAGTTCTTC.

This chain uses TRBV7-2 with TRBJ2-1, with D hard to call. V was cut by 4 bases and J by 7 bases, with 11 bases left in between. CDR1 SGHTA and CDR2 FQGNSA come from the germline V gene. There are 13 residues in the CDR3. CDR3 loop: CASSSPVVNEQFF. CDR3 DNA sequence: TGTGCCAGCAGCTCCCCGGTTGTTAATGAGCAGTTCTTC.

V usage is TRBV24-1 and J usage is TRBJ1-1; the D gene is possibly TRBD1 (6 bases). The CDR3 contains 13 residues. CDR1 KGHDR and CDR2 SFDVKD come from the germline V gene. The V and J ends lost 4 bases and 5 bases respectively, with 10 bases between them. The CDR3: CATSDPGATEAFF. The CDR3 DNA follows: TGTGCCACCAGTGACCCAGGGGCTACTGAAGCTTTCTTT.

This chain links TRBV19 with TRBJ2-5; perhaps D is TRBD1 or TRBD2 (6 bases each). This CDR3 spans 14 amino acids. Deletions cut 5 bases from V and 7 bases from J, with 17 bases between. CDR1 LNHDA and CDR2 SQIVND come from the germline V gene (reference sequence). The CDR3 nucleotides read TGTGCCAGTAGTGAGTACGGCAGGGGAGGGACCCAGTACTTC. It yields the protein CASSEYGRGGTQYF.

This clonotype has a single count. The V and J genes are TRBV6-6 and TRBJ1-2; D uncertain. Trimming shortened V by 7 bases and J by 6 bases, and 12 bases separated the two germline ends. The germline CDR1 and CDR2 sequences are MNHNY and SVGAGI (reference sequence). The CDR3 extends over 12 amino acids. The CDR3 region is CASTVGADGYTF. The CDR3 DNA sequence: TGTGCCAGCACGGTGGGTGCGGATGGCTACACCTTC.

This clonotype was seen once. The CDR3 protein is CSASDRVDGYTF. The DNA for the CDR3 is TGCAGTGCTAGTGACAGGGTGGATGGCTACACCTTC. The V call is TRBV20-1, the J call TRBJ1-2; 7 nucleotides match TRBD1. V shed 3 bases and J 6 bases; nucleotides not matched to a gene: 4. The CDR3 has 12 residues. Germline V gene lookup returns CDR1 DFQATT and CDR2 SNEGSKA (reference sequence).

The chain combines TRBV6-6 with TRBJ2-1; D gene unclear. Trimming stripped 7 bases from V and 4 bases from J, with 14 bases between. Germline CDR1 MNHNY, CDR2 SVGAGI (reference sequence). The CDR3 spans 14 residues. The CDR3 protein is CASTLLPTYNEQFF. For the CDR3, the DNA is TGTGCCAGCACGCTTCTCCCTACGTACAATGAGCAGTTCTTC.